The clone carrying this TCR beta chain was counted only a few times. Time point: patch test 3, about 24 weeks after DPC sensitization. Treatment defined: therapeutic diphenylcyclopropenone sensitization with weekly scalp DPC. This CDR3 region has 17 residues. Trimming at V came to 1 base and at J to 3 bases, leaving 10 bases not matched to a gene. The germline V gene encodes CDR1 SEHNR and CDR2 FQNEAQ (reference sequence). This specimen belongs to a study of human T cells and chemical hapten exposure. One entry per CDR3 protein, called by TCRdb with MiXCR from the RACE reads. The data show roughly 200,000 distinct CDR3 sequences, with around 23% seen just once and 2% to 2.5% held by the top ten.

V usage is TRBV7-9 and J usage is TRBJ2-7; 9 bases map to TRBD2. The origin of this receptor is a woman in her thirties or forties with alopecia areata. Some clones in this sample may be carry-over from other donors' samples. The sample consisted of whole blood, taken in connection with sensitization to the hapten diphenylcyclopropenone (DPC). CDR3 amino acids: CASSLVPSAGGFYEQYF. CDR3 sequence (DNA): TGTGCCAGCAGCTTAGTCCCCTCCGCGGGAGGGTTCTACGAGCAGTACTTC.